This TCR beta chain was captured in a study of T cell responses to AZD1222 COVID-19 vaccine. General study points: Among vaccine-associated CD4 TCRs, coverage spanned spike, with dominance at 160-218 and 743-854. Among AZD1222 vaccinees, only six or seven were seropositive at baseline. Scientists sampled the repertoires only once the peak T cell response had passed.

Sequencing was performed with immunoSEQ multiplex PCR; in TCRdb, only in-frame clones are kept and a portion is missing. Of more than 100,000 clones detected, around 90% appear once; the ten largest clones hold approximately 1.6%. This clone was counted once. Its antigen is unknown. Germline V gives CDR1 KGHSH, CDR2 LQKENI. Trimming removed 2 bases at V and 2 bases at J, with 24 bases between. The CDR3 spans 20 residues. The V call is TRBV18, the J call TRBJ2-2; D is perhaps TRBD1 or TRBD2 (5 bases each). This sequence was found in an adult in good health. The specimen was peripheral blood, collected on day 0 of AZD1222 vaccination. CDR3 residues: CASSPYTVGPLGGNTGELFF. Written as DNA, the CDR3 is TGTGCCAGCTCACCATACACCGTCGGGCCCCTTGGGGGAAACACCGGGGAGCTGTTTTTT.